This TCR beta chain was retrieved from a study of T cells in Graves' hyperthyroidism and ophthalmopathy (dated by TCRdb to between 2017 and 2020). About the study as a whole: Peripheral blood was collected at initial diagnosis, before any treatment. In about 6 Graves' hyperthyroidism patients, the study also compared T-cell repertoires from thyroid tissue with T-cell repertoires from blood. For training and testing, the 100 or so patients in the discovery cohort were randomly divided in a 7:3 ratio. After blood sampling, hyperthyroidism patients were treated with methimazole at a starting dose of 30 mg daily, and ophthalmopathy patients were treated with high-dose intravenous methylprednisolone. Whether ophthalmopathy could be predicted prospectively was tested in an independent validation cohort made up of roughly 19 hyperthyroidism patients plus 17 patients who later progressed to ophthalmopathy. The paper describes TCR Vbeta CDR3 sequencing of around 130 peripheral blood samples, made up of under 50 ophthalmopathy patients, around 73 hyperthyroidism patients and around 17 progressor patients. To identify TCR V-J signatures that set the groups apart, the researchers used a discovery cohort of 95 to 100 patients, made up of under 50 with Graves' ophthalmopathy and 57 with stable Graves' hyperthyroidism. Study-level results and caveats: Blood samples also contained most of the expanded thyroid clonotypes (frequency above 0.001), which suggests that blood repertoires may reflect thyroid immune responses. A model built on a 13 V-J signature distinguished ophthalmopathy from stable hyperthyroidism, reaching about 88% sensitivity and about 81% specificity in cross-validation and 80%/75% in testing. In validation, the model predicted progression to ophthalmopathy a median of 6.5 months before onset, with about 64% sensitivity and about 75% specificity. Sample size was not statistically predetermined, and blinding of investigators to group allocation was not performed.

Moderately to severely active disease, a Clinical Activity Score of at least 3, a NOSPECS grade of at least 4, and a duration under 3 months were present in ophthalmopathy patients. Patients with uncontrolled infections, other autoimmune diseases, pregnancy or lactation were excluded. Diagnoses relied on clinical symptoms, serum thyroxine and TRAb, thyroid ultrasound and orbital computed tomography. Ficoll-Paque density gradient centrifugation was used to isolate PBMCs from about 9 ml of fresh peripheral blood. Total RNA was extracted using Trizol reagent, and RNA quality was assessed on an Agilent 2100 Bioanalyzer. CDR1 LGHDT and CDR2 YNNKEL were looked up in the germline V gene (reference sequence). The CDR3 numbers 16 residues from cysteine through phenylalanine. CDR3 DNA only is kept here, 48 bases in frame from base 1. V loses 3 bases at its end and J loses 1 base; junction bases beyond the gene matches: 5.

The TCR beta CDR3 regions were amplified from RNA transcripts. The TCR CDR3 was subjected to a first round of RT-PCR using the HTBI primer set and the Qiagen OneStep RT-PCR kit. The libraries were constructed in a second round of multiplex PCR and then size-selected and purified. Paired-end sequencing of the libraries was performed with 100 bp reads on an Illumina HiSeq2000. Processing in the source paper ran as follows. SOAPnuke was used to process the raw data, with reads discarded if the reads contained adapters or uncalled bases, had a mean Phred below 15, or lacked an exact constant-primer or identifier match. COPE v1.2.5 was used to merge the high-quality paired reads, and each unique nucleotide sequence was defined as a clonotype. MiTCR v1.1 was used to align the clonotypes against IMGT TRBV, TRBD and TRBJ reference segments. Analysis was restricted to V-J combinations with a frequency above 0.0001, which covered roughly 99% of repertoires. The TCS score was defined as the ratio of F50 (clonal expansion) to E x V (chaos), calculated using BLOSUM62-based TCRdist between CDR3 peptides within each V-J. Welch's t-statistics and random forest reduced 514 V-J features to roughly 13, which were used in a naive Bayes classifier (R e1071). The public reads were reprocessed in TCRdb via fastp at Q25 and MiXCR, keeping in-frame beta chains. Rows with one shared CDR3 protein collapse into an entry with the most common genes and DNA. It is TCRdb's table, rather than the study itself, that gives the V and J calls and clone size. This sample gives around 500,000 distinct CDR3 sequences in total; around 15% of them show up just once. The leading ten clones occupy around 28% of the sample.

There are a few counts of this clonotype. No antigen is known for it. Base quality data are lacking; no much larger clone is found one base away. The clonotype originates from a woman under 40 with Graves' ophthalmopathy. The sequence links TRBV3-1 to TRBJ2-2; 7 of the junction bases match TRBD1. Input material: blood. This receptor carries the CDR3 CASSHRTGLNTGELFF. The DNA is TGTGCCAGCAGCCATAGGACAGGATTGAACACCGGGGAGCTGTTTTTT.